This TCR beta chain is from a study of spatial heterogeneity in lung cancer. Findings and limits, study-wide: Ubiquitous and regional nonsynonymous mutations were each tracked by the matching count of ubiquitous or regional expanded TCRs. For expanded intratumoral alpha and beta TCRs, counts tracked tumor mutation counts.

This clonotype was seen a handful of times. Its antigen is unidentified. Trimming cost V 1 base and J 4 bases, with 7 bases left between them. The CDR3 is 12 residues long. Germline V gives CDR1 DFQATT, CDR2 SNEGSKA (reference sequence). TCRdb reprocessed the 5' RACE reads with MiXCR, giving one entry per CDR3 protein. The table records about 9,300 distinct CDR3 sequences, 6% to 6.5% of them present only once. Time point of the sample: sample taken at primary tumor resection. Donors were around 70 untreated early-stage non-small cell lung cancer patients. In each case, whole RNA from tumor, nontumor lung or frozen PBMC was sequenced unsorted.

Sequencing used lung tumor tissue, obtained at surgery. J is TRBJ2-5 and V is TRBV20-1; D gene ambiguous. The source of this sequence is a male donor with early-stage non-small cell lung cancer. As DNA, the CDR3 is TGCAGTGCTAGAGTCCAGGTAGAGACCCAGTACTTC. Amino acid sequence: CSARVQVETQYF.